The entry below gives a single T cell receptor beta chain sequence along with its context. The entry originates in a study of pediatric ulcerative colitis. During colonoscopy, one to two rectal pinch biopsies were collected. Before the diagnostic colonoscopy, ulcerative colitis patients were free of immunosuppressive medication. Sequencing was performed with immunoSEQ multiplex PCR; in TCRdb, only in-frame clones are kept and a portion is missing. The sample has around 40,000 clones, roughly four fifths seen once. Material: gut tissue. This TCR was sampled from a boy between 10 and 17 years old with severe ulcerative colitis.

The CDR3 is CASSLVGTRGETQYF. CDR3 sequence (DNA): TGTGCCAGCAGCTTAGTTGGGACCCGGGGAGAGACCCAGTACTTC. This chain uses TRBV7-9 with TRBJ2-5; D possibly matches TRBD1 or TRBD2 (5 bases each). V shed 1 base and J shed 4 bases, with 13 bases lying between them. CDR3 length: 15 amino acids. CDR1 and CDR2 (germline): SEHNR, FQNEAQ (reference sequence).